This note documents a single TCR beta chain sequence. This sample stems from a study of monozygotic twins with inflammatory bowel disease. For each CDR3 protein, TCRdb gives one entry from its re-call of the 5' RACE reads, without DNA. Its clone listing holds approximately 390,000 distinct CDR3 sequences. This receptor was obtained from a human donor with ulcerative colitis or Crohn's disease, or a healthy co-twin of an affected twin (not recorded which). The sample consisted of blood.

CDR3 loop: CASSLAYGNNYGYTF. The genes are TRBV5-1 and TRBJ1-2; TCRdb's D call of TRBD1 is untestable without DNA. From germline, CDR1 is SGHRS and CDR2 YFSETQ. The length of the CDR3 is 15 residues.